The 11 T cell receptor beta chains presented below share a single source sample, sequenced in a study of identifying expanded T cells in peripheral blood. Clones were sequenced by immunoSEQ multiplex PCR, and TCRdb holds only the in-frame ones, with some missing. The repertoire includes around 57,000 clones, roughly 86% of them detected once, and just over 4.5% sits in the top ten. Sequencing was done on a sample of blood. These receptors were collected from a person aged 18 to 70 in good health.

The CDR3 spells CASSSDVGAGGYNEQFF. The CDR3 DNA reads as TGTGCCAGCAGCTCCGACGTGGGAGCGGGGGGTTACAATGAGCAGTTCTTC. This chain connects TRBV7-2 to TRBJ2-1, with 9 bases identical to TRBD2. The CDR3 length is 17 residues. Looked up from germline, CDR1 is SGHTA and CDR2 is FQGNSA. Germline trimming cut 4 bases from V and 4 bases from J; bases unmatched to any gene: 11.

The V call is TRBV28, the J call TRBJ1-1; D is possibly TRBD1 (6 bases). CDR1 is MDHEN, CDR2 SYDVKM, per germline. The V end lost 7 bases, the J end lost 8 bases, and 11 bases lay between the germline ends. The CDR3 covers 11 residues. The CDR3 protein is CASNLQGEAFF. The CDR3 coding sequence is TGTGCCAGCAACCTACAGGGCGAAGCTTTCTTT.

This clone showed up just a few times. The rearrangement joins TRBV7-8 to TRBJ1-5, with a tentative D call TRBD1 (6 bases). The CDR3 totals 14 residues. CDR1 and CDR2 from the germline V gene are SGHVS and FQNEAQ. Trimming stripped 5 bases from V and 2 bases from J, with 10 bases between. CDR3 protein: CASSRGGGNQPQHF. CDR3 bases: TGTGCCAGCAGCCGGGGGGGCGGCAATCAGCCCCAGCATTTT.

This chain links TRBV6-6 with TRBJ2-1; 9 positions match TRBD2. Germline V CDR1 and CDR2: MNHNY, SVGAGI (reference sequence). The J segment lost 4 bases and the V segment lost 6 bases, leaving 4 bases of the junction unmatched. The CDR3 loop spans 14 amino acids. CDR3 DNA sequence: TGTGCCAGCAGGGGCGGGAGGGAATACAATGAGCAGTTCTTC. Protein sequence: CASRGGREYNEQFF.

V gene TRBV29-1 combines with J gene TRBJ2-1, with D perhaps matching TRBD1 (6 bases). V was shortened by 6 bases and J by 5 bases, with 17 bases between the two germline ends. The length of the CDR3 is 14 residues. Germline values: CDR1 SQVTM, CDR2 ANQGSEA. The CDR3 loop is CSVGTGLINNEQFF. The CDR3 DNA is TGCAGCGTCGGTACAGGGCTTATCAACAATGAGCAGTTCTTC.

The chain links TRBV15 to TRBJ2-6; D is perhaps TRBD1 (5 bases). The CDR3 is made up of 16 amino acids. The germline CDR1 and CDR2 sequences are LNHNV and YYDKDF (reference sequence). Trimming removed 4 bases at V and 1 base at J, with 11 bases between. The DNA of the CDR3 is TGTGCCACCAGCAAGGCTTCAGGGTCTGGGGCCAACGTCCTGACTTTC. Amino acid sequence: CATSKASGSGANVLTF.

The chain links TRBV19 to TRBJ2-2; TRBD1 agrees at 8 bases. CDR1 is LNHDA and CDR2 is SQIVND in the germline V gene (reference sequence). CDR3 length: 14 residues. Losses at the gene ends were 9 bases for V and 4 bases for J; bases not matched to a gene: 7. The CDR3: CASRTGPATGELFF. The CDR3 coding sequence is TGTGCCAGCCGGACAGGGCCGGCCACCGGGGAGCTGTTTTTT.

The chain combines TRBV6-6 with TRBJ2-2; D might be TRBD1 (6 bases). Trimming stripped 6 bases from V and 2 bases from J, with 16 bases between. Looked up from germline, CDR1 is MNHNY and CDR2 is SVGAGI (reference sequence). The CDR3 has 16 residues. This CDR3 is CASSRGRTVNTGELFF. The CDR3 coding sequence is TGTGCCAGCAGCCGCGGTAGGACAGTAAACACCGGGGAGCTGTTTTTT.

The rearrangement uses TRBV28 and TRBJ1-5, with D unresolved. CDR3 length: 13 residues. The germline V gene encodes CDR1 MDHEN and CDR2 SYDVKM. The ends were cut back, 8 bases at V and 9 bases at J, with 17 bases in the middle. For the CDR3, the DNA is TGTGCCAGCTGCCTTTCTCTTCGGGGGCCCCAGCATTTT. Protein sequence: CASCLSLRGPQHF.

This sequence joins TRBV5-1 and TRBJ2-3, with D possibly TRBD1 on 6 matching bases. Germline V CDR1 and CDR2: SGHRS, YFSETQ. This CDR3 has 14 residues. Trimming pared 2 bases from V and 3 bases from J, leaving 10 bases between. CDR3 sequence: CASSFGGGTDTQYF. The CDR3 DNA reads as TGCGCCAGCAGCTTTGGGGGCGGTACAGATACGCAGTATTTT.

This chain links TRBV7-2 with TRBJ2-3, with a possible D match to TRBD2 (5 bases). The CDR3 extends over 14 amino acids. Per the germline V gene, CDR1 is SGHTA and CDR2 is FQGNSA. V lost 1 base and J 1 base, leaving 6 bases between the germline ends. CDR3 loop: CASSLDGGTDTQYF. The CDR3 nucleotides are TGTGCCAGCAGCTTAGACGGGGGCACAGATACGCAGTATTTT.